Listed below are T cell receptor beta chains from one sample, sequenced in a study of OX40 agonist ivuxolimab in advanced cancers. The repertoire was sequenced with immunoSEQ multiplex PCR; TCRdb's copy has only in-frame clones and lacks some. The sample lists some 19,000 clones, 65% to 90% seen once, with around 15% in the top ten. Specimen: CD4+ or CD8+ T cells sorted from blood, collected in a trial of the OX40 agonist ivuxolimab. The receptors stem from an adult with an advanced solid tumor such as melanoma, head and neck, liver or kidney cancer. Each CDR3 is given with its conserved first and last residue. The order of the fields is D gene, clone size, V gene, J gene, CDR3 protein, CDR3 DNA. D genes are given only for firm matches. Some rows mark clone size as missing; the rest say once, few, many or name a class of expanded clone.

D gene: NA
clone size: NA
V gene: TRBV18
J gene: TRBJ2-1
CDR3 protein: CASSPPGGRPYNEQFF
CDR3 DNA: TGTGCCAGCTCACCACCGGGGGGGCGACCCTACAATGAGCAGTTCTTC

D gene: NA
clone size: few
V gene: TRBV19
J gene: TRBJ1-2
CDR3 protein: CASSIGTQSFGYTF
CDR3 DNA: TGTGCCAGTAGTATTGGGACCCAGAGTTTTGGCTACACCTTC

D gene: NA
clone size: NA
V gene: TRBV6-1
J gene: TRBJ1-1
CDR3 protein: CASSGQAWAFF
CDR3 DNA: TGTGCCAGCAGTGGACAAGCCTGGGCTTTCTTT

D gene: NA
clone size: NA
V gene: TRBV28
J gene: TRBJ1-6
CDR3 protein: CASSSAEGFWSYNSPLHF
CDR3 DNA: TGTGCCAGCAGCTCCGCCGAGGGGTTTTGGTCCTATAATTCACCCCTCCACTTT

D gene: NA
clone size: NA
V gene: TRBV5-5
J gene: TRBJ1-6
CDR3 protein: CASSLGGGNSPLHF
CDR3 DNA: TGTGCCAGCAGCTTAGGGGGAGGGAATTCACCCCTCCACTTT

D gene: TRBD1
clone size: NA
V gene: TRBV7-2
J gene: TRBJ1-2
CDR3 protein: CASSSTGSGYGYTF
CDR3 DNA: TGTGCCAGCAGTTCGACAGGGTCGGGCTATGGCTACACCTTC

D gene: NA
clone size: NA
V gene: TRBV28
J gene: TRBJ1-4
CDR3 protein: CASSLSGTGEKLFF
CDR3 DNA: TGTGCCAGCAGTTTATCAGGGACGGGTGAAAAACTGTTTTTT

D gene: TRBD1
clone size: NA
V gene: TRBV6-5
J gene: TRBJ2-5
CDR3 protein: CASSFSGGQGPETQYF
CDR3 DNA: TGTGCCAGCAGTTTCTCCGGAGGACAGGGGCCCGAGACCCAGTACTTC

D gene: TRBD2
clone size: few
V gene: TRBV7-2
J gene: TRBJ2-1
CDR3 protein: CASSQHQTIAGTEQFF
CDR3 DNA: TGTGCCAGCAGCCAACACCAAACTATAGCGGGAACTGAACAGTTCTTC

D gene: NA
clone size: once
V gene: TRBV30
J gene: TRBJ2-5
CDR3 protein: CAWNLRGGETQYF
CDR3 DNA: TGTGCCTGGAATTTAAGGGGGGGGGAGACCCAGTACTTC

D gene: NA
clone size: NA
V gene: TRBV5-1
J gene: TRBJ1-2
CDR3 protein: CASSFMTGLGGGYTF
CDR3 DNA: TGCGCCAGCAGCTTTATGACAGGATTGGGGGGCGGCTACACCTTC

D gene: TRBD2
clone size: NA
V gene: TRBV13
J gene: TRBJ2-2
CDR3 protein: CASSLAGTSGRATGELFF
CDR3 DNA: TGTGCCAGCAGCTTAGCTGGGACTAGCGGGAGGGCCACCGGGGAGCTGTTTTTT

D gene: NA
clone size: once
V gene: TRBV20-1
J gene: TRBJ2-7
CDR3 protein: CSANGPEQYF
CDR3 DNA: TGCAGTGCTAACGGACCCGAGCAGTACTTC

D gene: NA
clone size: NA
V gene: TRBV13
J gene: TRBJ1-1
CDR3 protein: CASSPPRDGIKNTEAFF
CDR3 DNA: TGTGCCAGCAGCCCCCCTAGGGACGGAATAAAGAACACTGAAGCTTTCTTT

D gene: NA
clone size: NA
V gene: TRBV7-9
J gene: TRBJ2-5
CDR3 protein: CASSLHNGQETQYF
CDR3 DNA: TGTGCCAGCAGCTTACATAACGGCCAAGAGACCCAGTACTTC

D gene: TRBD1
clone size: NA
V gene: TRBV9
J gene: TRBJ1-2
CDR3 protein: CASSPESSGQGAGGYTF
CDR3 DNA: TGTGCCAGCAGCCCAGAGTCGTCGGGACAGGGGGCAGGCGGCTACACCTTC

D gene: NA
clone size: NA
V gene: TRBV5-1
J gene: TRBJ2-3
CDR3 protein: CASSLAGQRSTDTQYF
CDR3 DNA: TGCGCCAGCAGCTTGGCGGGGCAACGAAGCACAGATACGCAGTATTTT

D gene: NA
clone size: NA
V gene: TRBV6-5
J gene: TRBJ2-2
CDR3 protein: CATNGGTENTGELFF
CDR3 DNA: TGTGCCACAAACGGCGGGACAGAGAACACCGGGGAGCTGTTTTTT

D gene: TRBD2
clone size: once
V gene: TRBV29-1
J gene: TRBJ2-1
CDR3 protein: CSVLVPGGGRYNEQFF
CDR3 DNA: TGCAGCGTGCTGGTACCGGGCGGGGGGCGTTACAATGAGCAGTTCTTC

D gene: NA
clone size: NA
V gene: TRBV4-1
J gene: TRBJ1-1
CDR3 protein: CASSQERGSGTEAFF
CDR3 DNA: TGCGCCAGCAGCCAAGAGCGAGGGAGTGGAACTGAAGCTTTCTTT

D gene: NA
clone size: NA
V gene: TRBV6-1
J gene: TRBJ2-7
CDR3 protein: CASSRGRMNSYEQYF
CDR3 DNA: TGTGCCAGCAGCCGGGGACGGATGAACTCCTACGAGCAGTACTTC

D gene: TRBD1
clone size: NA
V gene: TRBV10-3
J gene: TRBJ1-2
CDR3 protein: CAIQGAINNYGYTF
CDR3 DNA: TGTGCCATACAGGGGGCCATTAATAACTATGGCTACACCTTC

D gene: TRBD2
clone size: few
V gene: TRBV5-1
J gene: TRBJ2-3
CDR3 protein: CASSFRTSGRGDTQYF
CDR3 DNA: TGCGCCAGCAGCTTCCGGACTAGCGGGAGAGGTGATACGCAGTATTTT

D gene: TRBD2
clone size: NA
V gene: TRBV11-2
J gene: TRBJ2-7
CDR3 protein: CASSLVLAGLRNEQYF
CDR3 DNA: TGTGCCAGCAGCTTAGTACTAGCGGGTCTAAGGAACGAGCAGTACTTC

D gene: NA
clone size: NA
V gene: TRBV28
J gene: TRBJ2-1
CDR3 protein: CASSLPGGYNEQFF
CDR3 DNA: TGTGCCAGCAGTCTCCCCGGGGGATACAATGAGCAGTTCTTC

D gene: TRBD1
clone size: NA
V gene: TRBV11-1
J gene: TRBJ2-1
CDR3 protein: CASSFSGTGGEQFF
CDR3 DNA: TGTGCCAGCAGCTTCTCCGGGACAGGGGGTGAGCAGTTCTTC

D gene: TRBD1
clone size: NA
V gene: TRBV7-9
J gene: TRBJ1-4
CDR3 protein: CASSIYGQGLSEKLFF
CDR3 DNA: TGTGCCAGCAGCATCTACGGACAGGGGCTGAGTGAAAAACTGTTTTTT

D gene: NA
clone size: NA
V gene: TRBV6-5
J gene: TRBJ2-1
CDR3 protein: CASSYTGSNNEQFF
CDR3 DNA: TGTGCCAGCAGTTACACAGGGTCTAACAATGAGCAGTTCTTC

D gene: NA
clone size: NA
V gene: TRBV28
J gene: TRBJ1-4
CDR3 protein: CASTRGGATNEKLFF
CDR3 DNA: TGTGCCAGCACCAGGGGAGGTGCAACTAATGAAAAACTGTTTTTT

D gene: NA
clone size: NA
V gene: TRBV7-9
J gene: TRBJ2-1
CDR3 protein: CASKGFGGNEQFF
CDR3 DNA: TGTGCCAGCAAGGGGTTCGGGGGCAATGAGCAGTTCTTC

D gene: TRBD2
clone size: NA
V gene: TRBV18
J gene: TRBJ2-2
CDR3 protein: CASSPRTSGRTGELFF
CDR3 DNA: TGTGCCAGCTCACCTCGGACTAGCGGGAGGACCGGGGAGCTGTTTTTT

D gene: NA
clone size: once
V gene: TRBV4-1
J gene: TRBJ1-5
CDR3 protein: CASSHSRDLNQPQHF
CDR3 DNA: TGCGCCAGCAGCCATAGCCGGGACCTAAATCAGCCCCAGCATTTT

D gene: TRBD1
clone size: NA
V gene: TRBV7-2
J gene: TRBJ1-1
CDR3 protein: CASSWDRTNSEAFF
CDR3 DNA: TGTGCCAGCAGCTGGGACAGGACTAATTCAGAAGCTTTCTTT

D gene: NA
clone size: NA
V gene: TRBV15
J gene: TRBJ1-5
CDR3 protein: CATSTGQNNQPQHF
CDR3 DNA: TGTGCCACCAGCACCGGACAGAACAATCAGCCCCAGCATTTT

D gene: NA
clone size: NA
V gene: TRBV14
J gene: TRBJ2-2
CDR3 protein: CASSHINRITGELFF
CDR3 DNA: TGTGCCAGCAGCCACATCAACAGGATCACCGGGGAGCTGTTTTTT

D gene: NA
clone size: NA
V gene: TRBV18
J gene: TRBJ2-7
CDR3 protein: CASSPTGRGWEQYF
CDR3 DNA: TGTGCCAGCTCACCAACCGGCCGGGGGTGGGAGCAGTACTTC

D gene: NA
clone size: few
V gene: TRBV4-2
J gene: TRBJ1-2
CDR3 protein: CASSPRVYYGYTF
CDR3 DNA: TGTGCCAGCAGCCCACGGGTGTACTATGGCTACACCTTC

D gene: NA
clone size: once
V gene: TRBV6-5
J gene: TRBJ2-7
CDR3 protein: CASSSNFYEQYF
CDR3 DNA: TGTGCCAGCAGCAGCAACTTTTACGAGCAGTACTTC

D gene: TRBD1
clone size: once
V gene: TRBV14
J gene: TRBJ2-7
CDR3 protein: CASSRRTGIPYEQYF
CDR3 DNA: TGTGCCAGCAGCCGACGGACAGGGATTCCCTACGAGCAGTACTTC

D gene: NA
clone size: NA
V gene: TRBV7-3
J gene: TRBJ2-5
CDR3 protein: CASSSRPWPGETQYF
CDR3 DNA: TGTGCCAGCAGCTCCCGGCCATGGCCGGGAGAGACCCAGTACTTC

D gene: NA
clone size: few
V gene: TRBV5-1
J gene: TRBJ2-3
CDR3 protein: CASSLASLSTDTQYF
CDR3 DNA: TGCGCCAGCAGCTTGGCTAGCCTCAGCACAGATACGCAGTATTTT

D gene: NA
clone size: NA
V gene: TRBV5-6
J gene: TRBJ2-2
CDR3 protein: CASSLTGAANTGELFF
CDR3 DNA: TGTGCCAGCAGCTTAACAGGAGCGGCGAACACCGGGGAGCTGTTTTTT

D gene: TRBD1
clone size: once
V gene: TRBV7-2
J gene: TRBJ2-2
CDR3 protein: CASSTRTGGTGELFF
CDR3 DNA: TGTGCCAGCAGCACGCGGACAGGGGGGACCGGGGAGCTGTTTTTT

D gene: TRBD1
clone size: few
V gene: TRBV6-6
J gene: TRBJ1-1
CDR3 protein: CASSSTGRAFF
CDR3 DNA: TGTGCCAGCAGTTCGACAGGGAGGGCTTTCTTT

D gene: NA
clone size: NA
V gene: TRBV27
J gene: TRBJ1-2
CDR3 protein: CASSFQGYYGYTF
CDR3 DNA: TGTGCCAGCAGTTTTCAGGGCTACTATGGCTACACCTTC

D gene: NA
clone size: NA
V gene: TRBV7-3
J gene: TRBJ1-3
CDR3 protein: CASSSGGGNTIYF
CDR3 DNA: TGTGCCAGCAGCTCCGGAGGGGGAAACACCATATATTTT

D gene: NA
clone size: NA
V gene: TRBV11-2
J gene: TRBJ1-3
CDR3 protein: CASSLIGMRGNTIYF
CDR3 DNA: TGTGCCAGCAGCTTAATAGGGATGCGTGGAAACACCATATATTTT

D gene: NA
clone size: NA
V gene: TRBV7-2
J gene: TRBJ1-1
CDR3 protein: CASSREGGNTEAFF
CDR3 DNA: TGTGCCAGCAGCAGAGAGGGGGGGAACACTGAAGCTTTCTTT

D gene: NA
clone size: NA
V gene: TRBV28
J gene: TRBJ1-6
CDR3 protein: CASSPYRDNSPLHF
CDR3 DNA: TGTGCCAGCAGTCCCTACAGGGATAATTCACCCCTCCACTTT

D gene: NA
clone size: NA
V gene: TRBV30
J gene: TRBJ2-7
CDR3 protein: CAWSEDWSSYEQYF
CDR3 DNA: TGTGCCTGGAGTGAGGACTGGAGCTCCTACGAGCAGTACTTC

D gene: TRBD1
clone size: NA
V gene: TRBV5-1
J gene: TRBJ2-2
CDR3 protein: CASRGGQGNTGELFF
CDR3 DNA: TGCGCCAGCAGGGGAGGACAGGGAAACACCGGGGAGCTGTTTTTT

D gene: TRBD1
clone size: medium-sized
V gene: TRBV6-1
J gene: TRBJ1-1
CDR3 protein: CASNRQGSTEAFF
CDR3 DNA: TGTGCCAGCAACCGACAGGGTAGCACTGAAGCTTTCTTT

D gene: TRBD1
clone size: NA
V gene: TRBV9
J gene: TRBJ1-4
CDR3 protein: CASSVAGDRNEKLFF
CDR3 DNA: TGTGCCAGCAGCGTAGCCGGGGACAGAAATGAAAAACTGTTTTTT

D gene: NA
clone size: once
V gene: TRBV15
J gene: TRBJ1-3
CDR3 protein: CATSRDQGPGNTIYF
CDR3 DNA: TGTGCCACCAGCAGAGATCAAGGGCCTGGAAACACCATATATTTT

D gene: NA
clone size: NA
V gene: TRBV7-2
J gene: TRBJ1-5
CDR3 protein: CASSNDGTPRGQPQHF
CDR3 DNA: TGTGCCAGCAGCAACGACGGGACTCCAAGGGGGCAGCCCCAGCATTTT

D gene: NA
clone size: NA
V gene: TRBV28
J gene: TRBJ1-4
CDR3 protein: CASNFAGGNNEKLFF
CDR3 DNA: TGTGCCAGCAATTTCGCCGGCGGGAATAATGAAAAACTGTTTTTT

D gene: NA
clone size: NA
V gene: TRBV29-1
J gene: TRBJ1-3
CDR3 protein: CSVRGGLAGNTIYF
CDR3 DNA: TGCAGCGTTCGTGGTGGTCTAGCGGGAAACACCATATATTTT